The clone carrying this T cell receptor (beta chain) has more than one count but fewer than ten. Its antigen remains unidentified. The CDR3 loop spans 14 amino acids. Trimming cost V 7 bases and J 2 bases, with 15 bases left between them. Germline CDR1 and CDR2: SQVTM and ANQGSEA. This entry is derived from a study of CD8+ T cells in alopecia areata. General study points: During tofacitinib treatment, many expanded lesional clones remained in scalp and blood.

RNA, once extracted, was reverse transcribed into cDNA for use as the sequencing template. Sequencing was performed with immunoSEQ multiplex PCR; in TCRdb, only in-frame clones are kept and a portion is missing. This table has about 270,000 clones, 60% appearing once. The treatment denotes: oral pan-JAK inhibitor, 5-10 mg twice daily. Specimens obtained from alopecia areata patients comprised lesional scalp punch biopsies and peripheral blood. The sample consisted of CD4+ T cells sorted from blood, taken around week 53, from a patient treated with tofacitinib. This receptor was obtained from a human donor with alopecia areata. This rearrangement joins TRBV29-1 to TRBJ2-1; no clear D gene. CDR3 region: CSALVGFAYNEQFF. DNA for the CDR3: TGCAGCGCCCTCGTCGGATTTGCCTACAATGAGCAGTTCTTC.